This T cell receptor beta chain was sequenced in a study of blood T cell repertoires in COVID-19. Study details: Collection of acute and convalescent COVID-19 samples took place in the United States, Italy and Spain.

As processed by the authors: Estimation of nucleated cell counts relied on the amplification of reference gene primers. Data came from immunoSEQ multiplex PCR; TCRdb stores just in-frame clones and leaves some out. For V, J and clone size, that table is used; D and trimming come from the DNA. The data hold 50,000 or so clones, with just over 90% observed a single time. The CDR3 has 17 residues. Trimming removed 1 base from V and 4 bases from J, with 20 bases in between. Germline V gives CDR1 MRHNA, CDR2 SNTAGT. Recruited during active infection, patients (from Seattle) were subsequently followed longitudinally.

The specimen was peripheral blood. The source of this sequence is a man between 60 and 75 years old with COVID-19, enrolled during active disease. The chain links TRBV6-4 to TRBJ2-7; D may be TRBD2 (6 bases). CDR3 in amino acids: CASSDWGVGLWVYEQYF. The CDR3 DNA reads as TGTGCCAGCAGTGACTGGGGGGTAGGACTCTGGGTTTACGAGCAGTACTTC.